Below, 32 T cell receptor beta chains from the same sample are listed, as sequenced in a study of blood T cell repertoires in COVID-19. Sequencing used immunoSEQ multiplex PCR; TCRdb keeps in-frame clones, though not all of them. Among about 420,000 clones, about 90% were seen once, and the ten largest hold more than 0.7%. The sample taken for sequencing was peripheral blood. The receptors here all came from a man younger than 35 with COVID-19, enrolled during active disease.

This chain joins TRBV4-1 and TRBJ1-4; the D gene is possibly TRBD1 (5 bases). Deletions cut 4 bases from V and 8 bases from J, with 23 bases between. The CDR3 consists of 17 residues. CDR1 MGHRA and CDR2 YSYEKL come from the germline V gene. The CDR3 DNA reads TGCGCCAGCAGCCCCGGCCGGCGGGGTCCGACAGAGGAAAAACTGTTTTTT. It is translated as CASSPGRRGPTEEKLFF.

V usage is TRBV12-5 and J usage is TRBJ2-2; D gene uncertain. Germline CDR1 LGHNT, CDR2 FRNRAP. This CDR3 is built from 15 residues. Deletions cut 3 bases from V and 4 bases from J, with 12 bases between. The CDR3 is CASGFLPSVTGELFF. CDR3 bases: TGTGCTAGTGGTTTCCTGCCTTCGGTCACCGGGGAGCTGTTTTTT.

CDR3 residues: CASSLSSDGQYF. The CDR3 DNA sequence: TGTGCCAGCAGTTTATCCAGCGATGGGCAGTACTTC. V usage is TRBV12-3 or TRBV12-4 and J usage is TRBJ2-7, with no clear D. The CDR3 is 12 residues long. Trimming shortened V by 2 bases and J by 9 bases, and 11 bases separated the two germline ends.

V usage is TRBV7-9 and J usage is TRBJ2-3; 9 nucleotides agree with TRBD2. The CDR3 is 15 residues long. V shed 5 bases and J 6 bases; nucleotides not matched to a gene: 9. Per germline, CDR1 SEHNR and CDR2 FQNEAQ (reference sequence). CDR3 sequence: CASSQYSGGLDTQYF. CDR3 nucleotide sequence: TGTGCCAGCAGCCAATATAGCGGGGGACTGGATACGCAGTATTTT.

This chain uses TRBV6-2 or TRBV6-3 with TRBJ1-4; 8 bases align to TRBD1. CDR1 and CDR2 (germline): MNHEY, SVGEGT. The J segment lost 8 bases and the V segment lost 6 bases, leaving 11 bases of the junction unmatched. This CDR3 contains 15 residues. CDR3 nucleotides: TGTGCCAGCAGCTCCGACAGGGGACACGGGGAAAAACTGTTTTTT. As protein: CASSSDRGHGEKLFF.

The V and J genes are TRBV5-1 and TRBJ1-1; 9 nucleotides align to TRBD1. This CDR3 region has 15 residues. Germline V gene data show CDR1 as SGHRS and CDR2 as YFSETQ. V gave up 3 bases and J gave up 4 bases; unmatched junction bases: 7. The CDR3 loop reads CASSWGDRDSTEAFF. In DNA, the CDR3 is TGCGCCAGCAGCTGGGGGGACAGGGATTCCACTGAAGCTTTCTTT.

The rearrangement uses TRBV7-9 and TRBJ2-7; 14 bases agree with TRBD2. After removal of 4 bases from V and 2 bases from J, the junction contained 1 base not matched to a gene. The germline gives CDR1 SEHNR, CDR2 FQNEAQ (reference sequence). The CDR3 has 15 residues. The CDR3 DNA is TGTGCCAGCAGCTGGACTAGCGGGAGGCCCTACGAGCAGTACTTC. Its protein is CASSWTSGRPYEQYF.

V gene TRBV6-2 or TRBV6-3 combines with J gene TRBJ2-1; D possibly corresponds to TRBD2 (6 bases). This CDR3 has 15 residues. The V end lost 7 bases, the J end lost 6 bases, and 19 bases lay between the germline ends. Germline-derived CDR1 and CDR2 are MNHEY and SVGEGT. The CDR3 loop is CASNPGVVAANEQFF. The CDR3 DNA follows: TGTGCCAGCAACCCTGGGGTCGTAGCGGCCAATGAGCAGTTCTTC.

This clone was observed a few times. The chain employs TRBV2 and TRBJ2-5; D is perhaps TRBD2 (6 bases). The CDR3 contains 15 residues. V was cut by 7 bases and J by 4 bases, with 19 bases left in between. The V gene's germline CDR1 is SNHLY and CDR2 FYNNEI. The chain's CDR3 is CASTAAGIEVETQYF. As DNA, the CDR3 is TGTGCCAGCACGGCTGCGGGGATAGAAGTAGAGACCCAGTACTTC.

The CDR3 DNA reads as TGCGCCAGCAGCTTGGCTCTAACTAGCGGTCCGAGGGACACCGGGGAGCTGTTTTTT. It codes for CASSLALTSGPRDTGELFF. The chain carries TRBV5-1 and TRBJ2-2, with 8 bases aligning to TRBD2. Germline trimming cut 0 bases from V and 3 bases from J; bases unmatched to any gene: 13. The CDR3 length is 19 residues. Germline assignment: CDR1 SGHRS and CDR2 YFSETQ.

The chain joins TRBV18 to TRBJ2-3, with 11 bases matching TRBD1. Germline trimming cut 0 bases from V and 7 bases from J; bases unmatched to any gene: 6. CDR1 and CDR2 (germline): KGHSH, LQKENI. The CDR3 spans 16 residues. CDR3 in DNA: TGTGCCAGCTCACCACCGGGACAGGGGGTCTCGAATACGCAGTATTTT. Its protein is CASSPPGQGVSNTQYF.

The chain combines TRBV19 with TRBJ1-5; 8 positions match TRBD1. The CDR3 extends over 13 amino acids. Germline CDR1 is LNHDA and CDR2 is SQIVND (reference sequence). V shed 5 bases and J 6 bases; nucleotides not matched to a gene: 3. Written as DNA, the CDR3 is TGTGCCAGTAGTCAGGGGGCTGGTCAGCCCCAGCATTTT. It is translated as CASSQGAGQPQHF.

J is TRBJ2-3 and V is TRBV7-6; D remains unclear. Germline lookup yields CDR1 SGHVS and CDR2 FNYEAQ. V lost 2 bases to trimming and J lost 0 bases, with 12 bases between them. The CDR3 length is 16 residues. This CDR3 is CASSLNPSPSTDTQYF. DNA for the CDR3: TGTGCCAGCAGCTTAAATCCTTCCCCTAGCACAGATACGCAGTATTTT.

As DNA, the CDR3 is TGTGCCAGCAGCTCCTCCGGGAGCCTAAACACCGGGGAGCTGTTTTTT. Translation gives CASSSSGSLNTGELFF. This chain joins TRBV7-9 and TRBJ2-2; D perhaps matches TRBD2 (6 bases). The germline gives CDR1 SEHNR, CDR2 FQNEAQ (reference sequence). V was shortened by 4 bases and J by 2 bases, with 14 bases between the two germline ends. The CDR3 has 16 amino acids.

V gene TRBV2 combines with J gene TRBJ2-7; D is undetermined. Per germline, CDR1 SNHLY and CDR2 FYNNEI. V lost 6 bases and J lost 2, with 14 bases in between. This CDR3 has 14 amino acids. The CDR3 coding sequence is TGTGCCAGCAGCTCTATAGCTGGTCCCTACGAGCAGTACTTC. It is translated as CASSSIAGPYEQYF.

In this sample, this clone turned up once. This chain links TRBV5-1 with TRBJ2-2, with 9 bases that match TRBD2. Germline assignment: CDR1 SGHRS and CDR2 YFSETQ. This CDR3 spans 15 amino acids. Losses at the gene ends were 5 bases for V and 3 bases for J; bases not matched to a gene: 5. The DNA of the CDR3 is TGCGCCAGCAGTGGTGGCGGGAGGGACACCGGGGAGCTGTTTTTT. This gives the protein CASSGGGRDTGELFF.

This clone has a single count. This chain uses TRBV24-1 with TRBJ2-2, with D hard to call. The germline CDR1 and CDR2 sequences are KGHDR and SFDVKD. The CDR3 is 13 residues long. Trimming took 5 bases from V and 0 from J, leaving 3 bases between them. The CDR3 spells CATSAPNTGELFF. CDR3 bases: TGTGCCACCAGTGCTCCGAACACCGGGGAGCTGTTTTTT.

This clone was counted many times. V usage is TRBV28 and J usage is TRBJ1-5; D gene unclear. The CDR3 runs 15 residues. Trimming removed 6 bases at V and 2 bases at J, with 14 bases between. CDR1 and CDR2 from the germline V gene are MDHEN and SYDVKM. The CDR3 DNA is TGTGCCAGCAGAGGAGCGGCCTCTGGCAATCAGCCCCAGCATTTT. The encoded protein is CASRGAASGNQPQHF.

CDR3 amino acids: CASSKNRDNSYEQYF. The DNA for the CDR3 is TGTGCCAGCAGTAAGAACCGGGACAACTCATACGAGCAGTACTTC. The chain couples TRBV2 to TRBJ2-7; D is possibly TRBD1 (6 bases). From germline, CDR1 is SNHLY and CDR2 FYNNEI. This CDR3 has 15 residues. Trimming removed 5 bases from V and 4 bases from J, with 18 bases in between. Using reference TRBV2 and TRBJ2-7 for the parts outside the CDR3, the full variable domain is EPEVTQTPSHQVTQMGQEVILRCVPISNHLYFYWYRQILGQKVEFLVSFYNNEISEKSEIFDDQFSVERPDGSNFTLKIRSTKLEDSAMYFCASSKNRDNSYEQYFGPGTRLTVT.

This chain uses TRBV12-5 with TRBJ2-7; tentatively, D is TRBD1 (7 bases). The CDR3 length is 15 residues. Germline loops: CDR1 LGHNT, CDR2 FRNRAP. The ends were cut back, 1 base at V and 3 bases at J, with 13 bases in the middle. This CDR3 is CASGLGTQGGYEQYF. CDR3 in DNA: TGTGCTAGTGGTTTGGGAACCCAGGGGGGCTACGAGCAGTACTTC.

The chain combines TRBV21-1 with TRBJ2-7; the table assigns TRBD2, which was not confirmed against the DNA. TRBV21-1 is a known pseudogene. This CDR3 has 19 residues. The CDR3 DNA reads TGTGCTACCATAGTCGGCGGACTAGCGGGAACCTCCCAATCCTACGAGCAGTACTTC. This encodes CATIVGGLAGTSQSYEQYF.

The CDR3 loop reads CASSSDNSPLHF. The CDR3 DNA follows: TGTGCCAGCTCGTCAGATAATTCACCCCTCCACTTT. The V and J genes are TRBV18 and TRBJ1-6; D unresolved. Between the trimmed V and J ends, which lost 6 bases and 5 bases, there was a span of 5 bases. This CDR3 has 12 residues. Germline loops: CDR1 KGHSH, CDR2 LQKENI.

This chain links TRBV5-4 with TRBJ1-2, with 9 bases identical to TRBD1. The germline V gene has CDR1 SGHNT and CDR2 YYREEE (reference sequence). Unmatched junction bases numbered 8, after V lost 4 bases and J lost 4 bases. The CDR3 length is 15 residues. The CDR3 nucleotides read TGTGCCAGCAGCCGGACAGGGGCCGGGGGCTATGGCTACACCTTC. Its protein is CASSRTGAGGYGYTF.

The rearrangement joins TRBV6-5 to TRBJ1-2; 12 bases fit TRBD1. V gave up 8 bases and J gave up 5 bases; unmatched junction bases: 9. CDR1 MNHEY and CDR2 SVGAGI come from the germline V gene. This CDR3 spans 15 amino acids. CDR3 nucleotides: TGTGCCAGCGGGGGGACAGGGGGCTCGCTGTATGGCTACACCTTC. It encodes CASGGTGGSLYGYTF.

The chain recombines TRBV11-2 with TRBJ2-7, with 10 bases aligning to TRBD1. There are 15 residues in the CDR3. Germline V gene data show CDR1 as SGHAT and CDR2 as FQNNGV. After removal of 4 bases from V and 2 bases from J, the junction contained 5 bases not matched to a gene. The CDR3 DNA sequence: TGTGCCAGCAGCTCTCGGGACAGGGGTACCTACGAGCAGTACTTC. Its translation is CASSSRDRGTYEQYF.

The chain recombines TRBV18 with TRBJ1-1; a weak D match, TRBD1 (5 bases). This CDR3 is built from 16 residues. The V gene lost 3 bases and the J gene lost 2 bases, with 16 bases spanning the gap. The germline V gene has CDR1 KGHSH and CDR2 LQKENI. The CDR3 protein is CASSPSLGGGNTEAFF. CDR3 bases: TGTGCCAGCTCACCCTCATTGGGGGGGGGTAACACTGAAGCTTTCTTT. Full variable domain (rest looked up from reference TRBV18 and TRBJ1-1): NAGVMQNPRHLVRRRGQEARLRCSPMKGHSHVYWYRQLPEEGLKFMVYLQKENIIDESGMPKERFSAEFPKEGPSILRIQQVVRGDSAAYFCASSPSLGGGNTEAFFGQGTRLTVV.

The chain links TRBV2 to TRBJ2-3, with 10 nucleotides matching TRBD2. With V trimmed by 3 bases and J by 2 bases, 5 bases remained unmatched. This CDR3 is 16 amino acids long. The germline gives CDR1 SNHLY, CDR2 FYNNEI. The CDR3 DNA sequence: TGTGCCAGCAGTGATCAGGGACTAGCGAACACAGATACGCAGTATTTT. Amino acid sequence: CASSDQGLANTDTQYF.

DNA for the CDR3: TGCGCCAGCAGTCCGGGAGTTCGCAATGAGCAGTTCTTC. This translates into CASSPGVRNEQFF. The V and J genes are TRBV10-1 and TRBJ2-1; maybe TRBD2 (6 bases). V lost 5 bases, J lost 6 bases, and 11 bases lay in between. The germline V gene encodes CDR1 WNHNN and CDR2 SYGVQD (reference sequence). This CDR3 contains 13 residues.

The genes are TRBV12-3 or TRBV12-4 and TRBJ2-7; D may be TRBD1 (5 bases). Trimming took off 3 bases at V and 3 bases at J, with 9 bases between the two ends. CDR3 length: 13 residues. CDR3 amino acids: CASSLGQIYEQYF. CDR3 nucleotide sequence: TGTGCCAGCAGTTTGGGGCAAATCTACGAGCAGTACTTC.

This chain uses TRBV25-1 with TRBJ1-5; D gene uncertain. CDR1 and CDR2 (germline): MGHDK, SYGVNS. Trimming took 2 bases from V and 4 from J, leaving 3 bases between them. The CDR3 covers 12 residues. The CDR3 region has the DNA TGTGCCAGCAGTGAACCTAATCAGCCCCAGCATTTT. Its protein is CASSEPNQPQHF.

The chain links TRBV19 to TRBJ1-5; TRBD1 is a possible D gene (5 bases). The V and J ends lost 3 bases and 3 bases respectively, with 15 bases between them. Germline CDR1 LNHDA, CDR2 SQIVND (reference sequence). The CDR3 has 16 residues. CDR3 amino acids: CASSILSTVTNQPQHF. As DNA, the CDR3 is TGTGCCAGTAGTATCCTATCGACAGTCACCAATCAGCCCCAGCATTTT. Full variable domain (missing parts from reference TRBV19 and TRBJ1-5): DGGITQSPKYLFRKEGQNVTLSCEQNLNHDAMYWYRQDPGQGLRLIYYSQIVNDFQKGDIAEGYSVSREKKESFPLTVTSAQKNPTAFYLCASSILSTVTNQPQHFGDGTRLSIL.

J is TRBJ2-7 and V is TRBV4-2, with TRBD1 as a possible D gene (5 bases). The germline V gene encodes CDR1 LGHNA and CDR2 YNFKEQ. Trimming pared 0 bases from V and 3 bases from J, leaving 9 bases between. The CDR3 consists of 14 residues. CDR3 region: CASSQDSTGYEQYF. The CDR3 DNA is TGTGCCAGCAGCCAAGACAGTACAGGCTACGAGCAGTACTTC.